This TCR beta chain was recorded in a study of radiation and T cells in renal cell carcinoma. CDR3 length: 18 residues. CDR1 and CDR2 from the germline V gene are LNHDA and SQIVND (reference sequence). Deletions cut 5 bases from V and 1 base from J, with 21 bases between. Libraries were prepared by immunoSEQ multiplex PCR; TCRdb keeps only in-frame clonotypes and omits some of them. This table holds 150,000 or so clones, around 89% found once. The time point denotes: baseline pretreatment blood. As to treatment: 15 Gy SBRT to primary tumor, nephrectomy 4 weeks later. The chain is built from TRBV19 and TRBJ1-3; D may be TRBD1 (6 bases). The specimen was blood, collected from a patient whose treatment included radiotherapy and nephrectomy. The source of this sequence is a woman in her sixties or seventies with renal cell carcinoma. CDR3 in amino acids: CASSLTGGRRGSGNTIYF. CDR3 DNA: TGTGCCAGTAGTCTTACAGGCGGCCGAAGGGGGTCTGGAAACACCATATATTTT.